This T cell receptor beta chain is drawn from a study of CD8 T cells in Susac syndrome. Random-hexamer reverse transcription was applied to roughly 0.5 to 1 ug RNA. Across 54 Vbeta and 13 Jbeta, immunoSEQ multiplex PCR amplified TCR beta CDR3. Using its own MiXCR run on the immunoSEQ multiplex PCR reads, TCRdb lists one record per CDR3 protein. The sample shows about 71,000 distinct CDR3 sequences, roughly 95% of them seen only once. The CD8+ and CD4+ T cells were isolated magnetically using a negative isolation approach, whereas the TEMRA cells were enriched by FACS. With 1 base removed from V and 0 bases from J, the gap between germline ends came to 7 bases. Germline loops: CDR1 GTSNPN, CDR2 SVGIG (reference sequence). The CDR3 totals 14 residues.

The source material was CD4+ T cells from PBMCs. This receptor was taken from a human donor with multiple sclerosis. This chain joins TRBV30 and TRBJ1-5; D not resolved. CDR3 in amino acids: CAWSADNSNQPQHF. CDR3 nucleotide sequence: TGTGCCTGGAGTGCCGATAATAGCAATCAGCCCCAGCATTTT.